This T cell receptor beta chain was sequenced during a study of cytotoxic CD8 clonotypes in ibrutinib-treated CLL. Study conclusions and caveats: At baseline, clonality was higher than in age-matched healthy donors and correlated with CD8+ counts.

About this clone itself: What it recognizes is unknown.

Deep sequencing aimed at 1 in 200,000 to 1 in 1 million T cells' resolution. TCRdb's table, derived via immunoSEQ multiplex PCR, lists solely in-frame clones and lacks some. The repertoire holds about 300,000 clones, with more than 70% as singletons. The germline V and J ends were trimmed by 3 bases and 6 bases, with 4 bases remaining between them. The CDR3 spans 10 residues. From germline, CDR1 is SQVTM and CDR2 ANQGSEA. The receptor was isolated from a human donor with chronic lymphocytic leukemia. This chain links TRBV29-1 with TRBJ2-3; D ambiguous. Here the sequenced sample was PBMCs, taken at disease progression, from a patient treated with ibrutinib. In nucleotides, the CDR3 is TGCAGCGTTGAGGGTGATACGCAGTATTTT. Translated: CSVEGDTQYF.